The 17 T cell receptor beta chains in this list originate from one sample, sequenced in a study of Ad26.COV2.S vaccination and SARS-CoV-2 variants. Treatment specified: some 20 received Ad26.COV2.S at low or high dose, single or two shots; about 5 received placebo; per-sample allocation not given. Day 63 following the first vaccine or placebo injection was when the samples were taken. Here immunoSEQ multiplex PCR was the method, and the copy in TCRdb shows in-frame clones only, minus some. This sample yields 250,000 or so clones, of which roughly 85% are seen a single time; 2.9% belongs to the top ten. The sample consisted of peripheral blood, taken in a trial of Ad26.COV2.S vaccine versus placebo. The receptor source for this set is a person between 18 and 65 years old who received the Ad26.COV2.S COVID-19 vaccine or a placebo.

J is TRBJ2-3 and V is TRBV7-3; the D call may be TRBD1 or TRBD2 (6 bases each). Trimming stripped 5 bases from V and 6 bases from J, with 15 bases between. Germline V gives CDR1 SGHTA, CDR2 FQGTGA. The CDR3 is made up of 14 amino acids. CDR3 DNA: TGTGCCAGCAGCCCGACGGGGGCGAGGGATACGCAGTATTTT. This translates into CASSPTGARDTQYF.

The gene calls are TRBV6-5 and TRBJ1-2; the match to TRBD1 covers 8 bases. J lost 5 bases, V lost 6 bases, and 8 bases had no gene match. Germline loops: CDR1 MNHEY, CDR2 SVGAGI. The CDR3 length is 14 residues. CDR3 bases: TGTGCCAGCAGGCGGACAGGGACGGGGTATGGCTACACCTTC. Its protein is CASRRTGTGYGYTF.

The chain combines TRBV19 with TRBJ1-2, with D unresolved. V gave up 4 bases and J gave up 5 bases, with 14 bases separating them. This CDR3 has 14 amino acids. Germline V gives CDR1 LNHDA, CDR2 SQIVND (reference sequence). Here the CDR3 DNA reads TGTGCCAGTAGTACAGGATTTGTAGGGTATGGCTACACCTTC. Translation: CASSTGFVGYGYTF.

V gene TRBV6-5 combines with J gene TRBJ1-5; 7 nucleotides align to TRBD1. The CDR3 consists of 14 residues. Germline V gene data show CDR1 as MNHEY and CDR2 as SVGAGI. With 4 bases clipped from V and 5 bases from J, the junction kept 5 bases outside the gene matches. The CDR3 protein is CASSSGQTHQPQHF. DNA for the CDR3: TGTGCCAGCAGTTCGGGACAGACTCATCAGCCCCAGCATTTT.

The V call is TRBV5-6, the J call TRBJ2-1, with 7 bases that match TRBD1. CDR1 is SGHDT, CDR2 YYEEEE, per germline. This CDR3 is 16 amino acids long. The trim removed 2 bases at V and 10 bases at J, leaving 15 bases unmatched. CDR3 residues: CASSFRGWTPTGEQFF. The CDR3 DNA is TGTGCCAGCAGCTTTAGAGGGTGGACTCCGACAGGGGAGCAGTTCTTC.

This rearrangement joins TRBV15 to TRBJ2-1; D gene ambiguous. Germline-derived CDR1 and CDR2 are LNHNV and YYDKDF (reference sequence). This CDR3 spans 13 amino acids. Trimming shortened V by 4 bases and J by 6 bases, and 10 bases separated the two germline ends. CDR3: CATSTASPNEQFF. In DNA form, the CDR3 reads TGTGCCACCAGCACCGCTAGTCCCAATGAGCAGTTCTTC.

The rearrangement links TRBV5-4 to TRBJ2-5; a possible D gene is TRBD2 (7 bases). This CDR3 is built from 16 residues. Trimming shortened V by 4 bases and J by 4 bases, and 20 bases separated the two germline ends. Germline V gene sequence: CDR1 SGHNT, CDR2 YYREEE (reference sequence). CDR3 region: CASSPGGHSGVETQYF. CDR3 sequence (DNA): TGTGCCAGCAGCCCGGGGGGACACTCAGGGGTAGAGACCCAGTACTTC.

This clone appeared once. The V call is TRBV19, the J call TRBJ2-1; TRBD1 matches at 7 bases. The J segment lost 4 bases and the V segment lost 5 bases, leaving 8 bases of the junction unmatched. Germline-derived CDR1 and CDR2 are LNHDA and SQIVND (reference sequence). This CDR3 region has 15 residues. The CDR3 bases are TGTGCCAGTAGTCTGACAGGGAGCCTTTACAATGAGCAGTTCTTC. The encoded protein is CASSLTGSLYNEQFF.

The CDR3 DNA reads TGTGCCAGCAGCTTCGGACTAGCGGGGAGCACAGATACGCAGTATTTT. Protein product: CASSFGLAGSTDTQYF. J is TRBJ2-3 and V is TRBV5-4; 12 bases map to TRBD2. V shed 2 bases and J 0 bases; nucleotides not matched to a gene: 1. The CDR3 loop spans 16 amino acids. Germline CDR1 is SGHNT and CDR2 is YYREEE (reference sequence).

The CDR3 sequence is CASSLDGVETQYF. The CDR3 bases are TGTGCCAGCAGCTTAGACGGGGTAGAGACCCAGTACTTC. The V and J genes are TRBV7-2 and TRBJ2-5; possibly TRBD2 for D (5 bases). The CDR3 covers 13 residues. Trimming left V 1 base short and J 4 bases short, with 7 bases between. In germline, CDR1 is SGHTA, CDR2 FQGNSA.

This chain connects TRBV5-6 to TRBJ1-6; possibly TRBD1 for D (5 bases). This CDR3 is 15 amino acids long. The ends were cut back, 3 bases at V and 4 bases at J, with 11 bases in the middle. Germline CDR1 is SGHDT and CDR2 is YYEEEE. The CDR3 DNA reads TGTGCCAGCAGCTACGGGACTCGGTATAATTCACCCCTCCACTTT. It translates to CASSYGTRYNSPLHF.

The chain employs TRBV4-3 and TRBJ1-3; tentatively, D is TRBD1 (5 bases). V lost 0 bases to trimming and J lost 2 bases, with 14 bases between them. Germline V gene sequence: CDR1 LGHNA, CDR2 YSLEER. The CDR3 contains 17 residues. This CDR3 reads CASSQDLRGSTGNTIYF. In DNA form, the CDR3 reads TGCGCCAGCAGCCAAGATTTACGGGGGAGCACTGGAAACACCATATATTTT.

This rearrangement joins TRBV19 to TRBJ1-4, with 7 bases lining up with TRBD1. The CDR3 is 14 amino acids. Germline V gene lookup returns CDR1 LNHDA and CDR2 SQIVND (reference sequence). Losses at the gene ends were 8 bases for V and 4 bases for J; bases not matched to a gene: 7. CDR3 amino acids: CASRQGDSNEKLFF. The CDR3 DNA sequence: TGTGCCAGTCGTCAGGGGGACAGTAATGAAAAACTGTTTTTT.

The chain combines TRBV7-9 with TRBJ1-1; no clear D. V was clipped by 4 bases and J by 1 base, with 7 bases between them. Germline V lookup: CDR1 SEHNR, CDR2 FQNEAQ (reference sequence). CDR3 length: 13 residues. In DNA, the CDR3 is TGTGCCAGCAGCTCGCAGCCGAACACTGAAGCTTTCTTT. This encodes CASSSQPNTEAFF.

The chain links TRBV19 to TRBJ1-1; 8 bases agree with TRBD1. The junction had 8 bases not matched to a gene; V was cut back by 10 bases and J by 1 base. The germline V gene encodes CDR1 LNHDA and CDR2 SQIVND (reference sequence). There are 14 residues in the CDR3. CDR3 loop: CATSSGTGNTEAFF. In nucleotides, the CDR3 is TGTGCCACCTCGTCCGGGACAGGGAACACTGAAGCTTTCTTT.

This chain joins TRBV6-1 and TRBJ2-7, with 8 bases aligning to TRBD1. Germline trimming cut 4 bases from V and 0 bases from J; bases unmatched to any gene: 11. Germline V gives CDR1 MNHNS, CDR2 SASEGT. The CDR3 covers 17 residues. CDR3 region: CASSGRTGIRSSYEQYF. The CDR3 nucleotides read TGTGCCAGCAGTGGTCGGACAGGGATCAGGAGCTCCTACGAGCAGTACTTC.

The chain carries TRBV4-3 and TRBJ2-7, with D uncertain. Germline assignment: CDR1 LGHNA and CDR2 YSLEER. Trimming removed 1 base at V and 9 bases at J, with 22 bases between. The CDR3 sequence is 16 residues long. The CDR3 region has the DNA TGCGCCAGCAGCCAAGTAGCTGCCCCCGAGAGTATTGCGCAGTACGTC. Its translation is CASSQVAAPESIAQYV.